Below, one TCR beta chain is given with its context. This sample is drawn from a study of blood T cells in healthy people across ages. Germline V CDR1 and CDR2: SQVTM, ANQGSEA. This CDR3 has 15 residues. Primers used in a second PCR of roughly 7 to 12 cycles were a sample-barcoded 5' primer and a J-beta primer mix. TCRdb redid the calling of the 5' RACE reads with MiXCR, one entry per CDR3 protein. The sample includes hundreds of thousands of distinct CDR3 sequences, approximately 25% of them seen just once. Drawn from each donor were 9 to 10 milliliters of peripheral blood. The same sample was also used in a study of T cells of mothers and their children. That paper notes: No clones detected were persistent microchimeric T cell clones.

The sample consisted of blood. The chain couples TRBV29-1 to TRBJ2-5; 9 bases fit TRBD1. With the DNA end fitting TRBJ2-1 better, the J assignment may be wrong. The receptor was derived from a boy under 18 in good health. The CDR3 nucleotides read TGCAGCGTCGAATCAACCGGGACAGGGTCGAATGAGCAGTTCTTC. Protein product: CSVESTGTGSNEQFF.